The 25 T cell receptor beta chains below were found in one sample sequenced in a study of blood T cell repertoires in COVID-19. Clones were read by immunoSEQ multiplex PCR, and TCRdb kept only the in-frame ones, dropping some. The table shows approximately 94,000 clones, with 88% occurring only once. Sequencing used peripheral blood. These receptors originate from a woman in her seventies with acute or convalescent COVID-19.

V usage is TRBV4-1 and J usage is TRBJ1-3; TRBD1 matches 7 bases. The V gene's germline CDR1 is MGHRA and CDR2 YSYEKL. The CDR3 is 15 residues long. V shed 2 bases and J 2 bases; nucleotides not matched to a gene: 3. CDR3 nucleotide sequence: TGCGCCAGCAGCCAATTACAGGGGACTGGAAACACCATATATTTT. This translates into CASSQLQGTGNTIYF.

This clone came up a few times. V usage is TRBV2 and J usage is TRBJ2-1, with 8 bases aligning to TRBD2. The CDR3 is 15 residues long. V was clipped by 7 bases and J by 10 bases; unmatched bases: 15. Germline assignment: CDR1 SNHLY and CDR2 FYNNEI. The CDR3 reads CASTREGSGAGEQFF. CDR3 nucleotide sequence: TGTGCCAGCACCCGGGAGGGTAGCGGGGCCGGGGAGCAGTTCTTC.

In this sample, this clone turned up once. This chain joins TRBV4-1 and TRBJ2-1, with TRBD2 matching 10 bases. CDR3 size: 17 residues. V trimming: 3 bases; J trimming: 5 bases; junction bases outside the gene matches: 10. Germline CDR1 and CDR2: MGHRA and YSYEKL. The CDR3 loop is CASSHHGQLAGHNEQFF. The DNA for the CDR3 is TGCGCCAGCAGCCACCACGGACAACTAGCGGGGCACAATGAGCAGTTCTTC.

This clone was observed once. The CDR3 sequence is CATSSSASGSEQFF. DNA for the CDR3: TGTGCCACCAGCAGTAGCGCCAGTGGGAGTGAGCAGTTCTTC. The chain links TRBV15 to TRBJ2-1; maybe TRBD2 (5 bases). The CDR3 length is 14 residues. Germline loops: CDR1 LNHNV, CDR2 YYDKDF (reference sequence). Trimming took off 3 bases at V and 9 bases at J, with 15 bases between the two ends.

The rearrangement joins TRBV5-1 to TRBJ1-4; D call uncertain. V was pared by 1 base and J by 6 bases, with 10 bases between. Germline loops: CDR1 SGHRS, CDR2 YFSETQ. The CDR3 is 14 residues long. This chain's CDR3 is CASSLLAGDEKLFF. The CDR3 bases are TGCGCCAGCAGCTTGCTTGCGGGTGATGAAAAACTGTTTTTT.

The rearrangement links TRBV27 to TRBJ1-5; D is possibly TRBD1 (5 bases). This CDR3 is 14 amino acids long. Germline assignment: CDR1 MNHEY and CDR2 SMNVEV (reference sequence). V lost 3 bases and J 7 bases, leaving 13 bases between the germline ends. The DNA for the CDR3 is TGTGCCAGCAGTTTTCAGGGAGGCAGGCAGCCCCAGCATTTT. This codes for CASSFQGGRQPQHF.

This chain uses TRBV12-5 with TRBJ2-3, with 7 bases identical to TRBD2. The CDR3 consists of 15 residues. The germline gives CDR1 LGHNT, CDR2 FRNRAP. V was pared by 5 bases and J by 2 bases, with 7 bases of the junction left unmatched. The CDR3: CASGGWGGNTDTQYF. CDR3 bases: TGTGCTAGTGGTGGATGGGGGGGAAACACAGATACGCAGTATTTT.

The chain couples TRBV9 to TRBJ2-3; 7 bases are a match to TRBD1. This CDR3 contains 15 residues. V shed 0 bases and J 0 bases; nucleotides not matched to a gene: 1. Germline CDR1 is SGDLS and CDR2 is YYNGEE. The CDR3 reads CASSVGTGSTDTQYF. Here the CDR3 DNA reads TGTGCCAGCAGCGTAGGGACAGGCAGCACAGATACGCAGTATTTT. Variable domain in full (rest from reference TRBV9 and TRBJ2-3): DSGVTQTPKHLITATGQRVTLRCSPRSGDLSVYWYQQSLDQGLQFLIQYYNGEERAKGNILERFSAQQFPDLHSELNLSSLELGDSALYFCASSVGTGSTDTQYFGPGTRLTVL.

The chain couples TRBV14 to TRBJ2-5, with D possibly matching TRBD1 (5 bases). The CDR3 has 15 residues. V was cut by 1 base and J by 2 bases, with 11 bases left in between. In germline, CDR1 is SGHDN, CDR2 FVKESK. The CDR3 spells CASSQAVGEQETQYF. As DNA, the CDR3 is TGTGCCAGCAGCCAAGCCGTAGGGGAACAAGAGACCCAGTACTTC.

The CDR3 sequence: CASSEDSGSGEKLFF. The CDR3 region has the DNA TGTGCCAGCAGTGAAGATTCAGGGTCGGGTGAAAAACTGTTTTTT. The chain employs TRBV6-1 and TRBJ1-4, with D perhaps matching TRBD1 (5 bases). The CDR3 is 15 residues long. Trimming took 1 base from V and 7 from J, leaving 13 bases between them. In germline, CDR1 is MNHNS, CDR2 SASEGT.

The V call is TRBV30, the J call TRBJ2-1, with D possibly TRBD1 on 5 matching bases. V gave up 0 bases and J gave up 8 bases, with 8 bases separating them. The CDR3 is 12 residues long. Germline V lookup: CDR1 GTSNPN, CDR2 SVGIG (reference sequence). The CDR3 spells CAWSVRGDEQFF. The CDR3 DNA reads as TGTGCCTGGAGTGTAAGGGGCGATGAGCAGTTCTTC.

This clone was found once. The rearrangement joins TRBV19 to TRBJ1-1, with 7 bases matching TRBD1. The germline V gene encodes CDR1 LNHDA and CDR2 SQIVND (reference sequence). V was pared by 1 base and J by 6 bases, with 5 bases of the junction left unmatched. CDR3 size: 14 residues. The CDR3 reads CASSIGQGTAEAFF. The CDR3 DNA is TGTGCCAGTAGTATAGGACAGGGTACGGCTGAAGCTTTCTTT. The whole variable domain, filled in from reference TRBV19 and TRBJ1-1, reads DGGITQSPKYLFRKEGQNVTLSCEQNLNHDAMYWYRQDPGQGLRLIYYSQIVNDFQKGDIAEGYSVSREKKESFPLTVTSAQKNPTAFYLCASSIGQGTAEAFFGQGTRLTVV.

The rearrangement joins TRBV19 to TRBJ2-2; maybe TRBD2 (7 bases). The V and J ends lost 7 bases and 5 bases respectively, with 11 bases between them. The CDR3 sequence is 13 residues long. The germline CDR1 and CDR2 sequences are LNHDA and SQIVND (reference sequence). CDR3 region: CASIRGGTGELFF. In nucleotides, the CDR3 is TGTGCCAGTATTAGGGGGGGTACCGGGGAGCTGTTTTTT.

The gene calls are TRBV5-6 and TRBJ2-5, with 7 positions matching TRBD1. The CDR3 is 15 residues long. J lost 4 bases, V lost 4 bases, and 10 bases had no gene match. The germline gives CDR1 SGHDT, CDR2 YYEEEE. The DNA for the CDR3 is TGTGCCAGCAGCGCTAGACAGGGATCTGGAGAGACCCAGTACTTC. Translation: CASSARQGSGETQYF. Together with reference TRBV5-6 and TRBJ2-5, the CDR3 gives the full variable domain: DAGVTQSPTHLIKTRGQQVTLRCSPKSGHDTVSWYQQALGQGPQFIFQYYEEEERQRGNFPDRFSGHQFPNYSSELNVNALLLGDSALYLCASSARQGSGETQYFGPGTRLLVL.

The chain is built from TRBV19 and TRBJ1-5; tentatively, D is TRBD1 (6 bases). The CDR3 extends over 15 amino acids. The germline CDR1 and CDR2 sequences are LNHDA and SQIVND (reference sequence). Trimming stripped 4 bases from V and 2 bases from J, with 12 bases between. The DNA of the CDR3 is TGTGCCAGTAGTACGCAGGGGACCGGCAATCAGCCCCAGCATTTT. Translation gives CASSTQGTGNQPQHF. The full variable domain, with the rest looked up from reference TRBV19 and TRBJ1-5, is DGGITQSPKYLFRKEGQNVTLSCEQNLNHDAMYWYRQDPGQGLRLIYYSQIVNDFQKGDIAEGYSVSREKKESFPLTVTSAQKNPTAFYLCASSTQGTGNQPQHFGDGTRLSIL.

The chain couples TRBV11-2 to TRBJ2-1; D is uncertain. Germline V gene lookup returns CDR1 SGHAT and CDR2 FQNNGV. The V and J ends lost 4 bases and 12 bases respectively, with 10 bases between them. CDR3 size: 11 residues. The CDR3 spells CASSYGSLQFF. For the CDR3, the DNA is TGTGCCAGCAGCTACGGGTCACTGCAGTTCTTC.

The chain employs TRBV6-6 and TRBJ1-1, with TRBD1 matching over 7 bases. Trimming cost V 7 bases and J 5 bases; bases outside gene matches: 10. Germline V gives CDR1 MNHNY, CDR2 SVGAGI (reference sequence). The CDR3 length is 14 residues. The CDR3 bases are TGTGCCAGCATACTAACAGGGGTAGAGACTGAAGCTTTCTTT. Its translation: CASILTGVETEAFF.

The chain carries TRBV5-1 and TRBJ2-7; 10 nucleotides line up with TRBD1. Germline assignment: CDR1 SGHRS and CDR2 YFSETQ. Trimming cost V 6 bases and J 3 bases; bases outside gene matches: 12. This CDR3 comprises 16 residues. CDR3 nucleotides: TGCGCCAGCACCGAAAACCCGGACAGGGGGATCTACGAGCAGTACTTC. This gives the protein CASTENPDRGIYEQYF. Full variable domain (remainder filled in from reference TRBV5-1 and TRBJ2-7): KAGVTQTPRYLIKTRGQQVTLSCSPISGHRSVSWYQQTPGQGLQFLFEYFSETQRNKGNFPGRFSGRQFSNSRSEMNVSTLELGDSALYLCASTENPDRGIYEQYFGPGTRLTVT.

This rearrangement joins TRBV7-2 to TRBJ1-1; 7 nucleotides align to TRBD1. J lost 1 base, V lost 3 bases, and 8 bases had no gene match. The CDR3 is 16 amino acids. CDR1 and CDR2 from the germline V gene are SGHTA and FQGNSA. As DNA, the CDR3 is TGTGCCAGCAGCTTCCGGACAGGCCGCGGGAACACTGAAGCTTTCTTT. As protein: CASSFRTGRGNTEAFF.

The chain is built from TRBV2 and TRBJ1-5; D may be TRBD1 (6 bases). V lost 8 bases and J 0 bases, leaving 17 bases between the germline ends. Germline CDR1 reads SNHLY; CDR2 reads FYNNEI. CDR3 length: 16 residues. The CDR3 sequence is CASELEIQGSNQPQHF. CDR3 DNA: TGTGCCAGCGAACTCGAGATACAGGGTAGCAATCAGCCCCAGCATTTT.

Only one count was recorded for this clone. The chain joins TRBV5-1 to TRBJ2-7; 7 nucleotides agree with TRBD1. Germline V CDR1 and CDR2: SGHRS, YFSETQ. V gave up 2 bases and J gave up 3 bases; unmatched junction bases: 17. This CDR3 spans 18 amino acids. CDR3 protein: CASSLTGQMRIQGYEQYF. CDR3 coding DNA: TGCGCCAGCAGCTTAACGGGACAGATGCGAATTCAAGGCTACGAGCAGTACTTC.

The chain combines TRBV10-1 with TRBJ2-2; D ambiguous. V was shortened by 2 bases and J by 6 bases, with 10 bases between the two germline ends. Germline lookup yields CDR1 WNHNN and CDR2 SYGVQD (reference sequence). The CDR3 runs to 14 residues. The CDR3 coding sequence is TGCGCCAGCAGTGAGGTCAGGTTTTCCGGGGAGCTGTTTTTT. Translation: CASSEVRFSGELFF.

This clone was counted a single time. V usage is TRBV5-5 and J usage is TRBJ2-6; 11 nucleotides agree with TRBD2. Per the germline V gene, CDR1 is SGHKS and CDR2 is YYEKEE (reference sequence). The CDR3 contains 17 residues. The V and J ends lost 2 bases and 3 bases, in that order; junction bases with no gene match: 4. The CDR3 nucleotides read TGTGCCAGCAGCTTAGGGACTAGCGGAGTTGGGGCCAACGTCCTGACTTTC. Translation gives CASSLGTSGVGANVLTF.

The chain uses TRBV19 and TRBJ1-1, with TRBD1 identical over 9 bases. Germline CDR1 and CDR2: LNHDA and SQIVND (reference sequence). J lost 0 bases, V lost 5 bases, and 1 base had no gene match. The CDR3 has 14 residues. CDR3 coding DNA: TGTGCCAGTAGTCGGGACAGGGTGAACACTGAAGCTTTCTTT. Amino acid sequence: CASSRDRVNTEAFF.

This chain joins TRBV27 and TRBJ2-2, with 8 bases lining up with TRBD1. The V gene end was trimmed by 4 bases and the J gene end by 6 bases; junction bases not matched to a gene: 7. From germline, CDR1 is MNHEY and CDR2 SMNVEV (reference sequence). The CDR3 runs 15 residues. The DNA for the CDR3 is TGTGCCAGCAGTTCAGCAGGGGGCGCCCCCGGGGAGCTGTTTTTT. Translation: CASSSAGGAPGELFF.